This T cell receptor beta chain is from a study of OX40 agonist ivuxolimab in advanced cancers. As for the study in general: Patients were dosed with the agonistic anti-OX40 (CD134) antibody ivuxolimab. Findings and caveats of the study: Averaging showed that CD8+ T cells had more expanded clones than CD4+ did.

Concerning this clone itself: Antigen unknown.

TCRdb's table, derived via immunoSEQ multiplex PCR, lists solely in-frame clones and lacks some. The sample shows 20,000 or so clones, around 90% of them seen only once. Per germline, CDR1 SGHAT and CDR2 FQNNGV. The CDR3 totals 15 residues. V shed 2 bases and J shed 5 bases, with 15 bases lying between them. This receptor was obtained from an adult with an advanced solid tumor such as melanoma, head and neck, liver or kidney cancer. The chain is built from TRBV11-2 and TRBJ2-5; D might be TRBD1 (6 bases). The sequencing used CD4+ or CD8+ T cells sorted from blood, collected in a trial of the OX40 agonist ivuxolimab. The CDR3 DNA reads as TGTGCCAGCAGCTTACTGACAGGAGGTAGTGAGACCCAGTACTTC. It encodes CASSLLTGGSETQYF.